Following are 32 T cell receptor beta chains from one sample sequenced in a study of brain T cells in children with intractable seizures. Stated time point: blood from clinic visit 5 months post-surgery; TSC patient then seizure free. Sequenced by immunoSEQ multiplex PCR; TCRdb stores in-frame clones only, minus some. The data show hundreds of thousands of clones, about 93% seen once. The sequencing here drew on peripheral blood, taken more than 4 months after surgery. The receptors come from a boy under two years old with tuberous sclerosis and intractable seizures.

The chain is built from TRBV19 and TRBJ1-2, with 7 bases that match TRBD1. Losses at the gene ends were 3 bases for V and 2 bases for J; bases not matched to a gene: 6. Germline CDR1 and CDR2: LNHDA and SQIVND (reference sequence). The CDR3 is 15 residues long. Here the CDR3 reads CASSILDRANYGYTF. As DNA, the CDR3 is TGTGCCAGTAGTATCTTAGACAGGGCGAACTATGGCTACACCTTC.

This clone was seen more than once but under ten times. The chain carries TRBV3-1 (or the pseudogene TRBV3-2) and TRBJ1-1; D perhaps matches TRBD1 (6 bases). V lost 1 base and J 10 bases, leaving 13 bases between the germline ends. This CDR3 is 13 amino acids long. CDR1 and CDR2 from the germline V gene are LGHDT and YNNKEL (reference sequence). The CDR3 reads CASSQVTGNGAFF. CDR3 sequence (DNA): TGTGCCAGCAGCCAAGTTACAGGGAATGGAGCTTTCTTT.

Details on this clone: This same CDR3 is encoded by further DNA sequences in the sample. The chain couples TRBV11-2 to TRBJ1-2; the D gene is possibly TRBD1 (5 bases). CDR3 length: 13 amino acids. Germline loops: CDR1 SGHAT, CDR2 FQNNGV. V lost 1 base and J 5 bases, leaving 8 bases between the germline ends. The CDR3 region is CASSLGTSYGYTF. CDR3 sequence (DNA): TGTGCCAGCAGCTTAGGGACAAGTTATGGCTACACCTTC.

The CDR3 nucleotides are TGTGCCAGCTCACCACTCCCGGGGTCTGTTAACTATGGCTACACCTTC. Protein sequence: CASSPLPGSVNYGYTF. The J gene is TRBJ1-2, the V gene TRBV18; D is unclear. Germline assignment: CDR1 KGHSH and CDR2 LQKENI. This CDR3 has 16 residues. V shed 1 base and J shed 1 base, with 13 bases lying between them.

This sequence joins TRBV19 and TRBJ2-2, with TRBD2 identical over 8 bases. V lost 4 bases and J lost 4; bases outside the gene matches: 5. Germline V gene data show CDR1 as LNHDA and CDR2 as SQIVND (reference sequence). The CDR3 extends over 15 amino acids. The CDR3 DNA is TGTGCCAGTAGTAGGACGCTAGCGGGCACCGGGGAGCTGTTTTTT. Its translation is CASSRTLAGTGELFF.

This CDR3 is CASSLISGAETQYF. The CDR3 coding sequence is TGTGCCAGCAGTTTGATTTCGGGGGCCGAGACCCAGTACTTC. The chain combines TRBV27 with TRBJ2-5; D is perhaps TRBD1 or TRBD2 (6 bases each). The CDR3 is made up of 14 amino acids. Germline V gene sequence: CDR1 MNHEY, CDR2 SMNVEV (reference sequence). V was pared by 3 bases and J by 5 bases, with 13 bases between.

This clone was observed once. V is TRBV19 and J is TRBJ1-5, with a tentative D call TRBD1 (6 bases). The V and J ends lost 3 bases and 0 bases respectively, with 12 bases between them. This CDR3 contains 16 residues. Germline V CDR1 and CDR2: LNHDA, SQIVND (reference sequence). The CDR3 DNA is TGTGCCAGTAGTATTGACAGGTCCTATAGCAATCAGCCCCAGCATTTT. Encoded protein: CASSIDRSYSNQPQHF.

The CDR3 here is CATLSGANSPLHF. The CDR3 nucleotides read TGTGCCACCCTCTCGGGGGCTAATTCACCCCTCCACTTT. The J gene is TRBJ1-6, the V gene TRBV24-1; D perhaps matches TRBD1 (6 bases). Trimming took off 9 bases at V and 6 bases at J, with 11 bases between the two ends. Germline V gives CDR1 KGHDR, CDR2 SFDVKD. The length of the CDR3 is 13 residues.

This chain uses TRBV10-3 with TRBJ1-6, with D uncertain. In germline, CDR1 is ENHRY, CDR2 SYGVKD. V lost 10 bases to trimming and J lost 3 bases, with 28 bases between them. The CDR3 loop spans 19 amino acids. The DNA for the CDR3 is TGTGCCACCGCGGACGCCGGGCAGCAGTGGCTTATCTATAATTCACCCCTCCACTTT. Its protein is CATADAGQQWLIYNSPLHF.

J is TRBJ2-1 and V is TRBV7-9, with no clear D. CDR3 length equals 15 residues. Germline assignment: CDR1 SEHNR and CDR2 FQNEAQ (reference sequence). V lost 5 bases and J lost 7, with 18 bases in between. This chain's CDR3 is CASSPSRALGNEQFF. For the CDR3, the DNA is TGTGCCAGCAGCCCCAGTCGGGCCTTGGGGAATGAGCAGTTCTTC.

The chain carries TRBV11-3 and TRBJ2-1, with 9 bases aligning to TRBD2. V gave up 1 base and J gave up 2 bases; unmatched junction bases: 9. Germline V gives CDR1 SGHNT, CDR2 YENEEA. The CDR3 totals 18 residues. DNA of the CDR3: TGTGCCAGCAGCTTAGGAGCGGGAGGCACGGTCGCCTACAATGAGCAGTTCTTC. Translation gives CASSLGAGGTVAYNEQFF.

This clone showed up just once. The chain combines TRBV19 with TRBJ1-2; no firm D call. V lost 0 bases, J lost 4 bases, and 18 bases lay in between. The CDR3 is 17 amino acids. CDR1 LNHDA and CDR2 SQIVND come from the germline V gene (reference sequence). CDR3 in amino acids: CASSIDQSGGPVYGYTF. The CDR3 DNA follows: TGTGCCAGTAGTATAGATCAGAGCGGCGGACCGGTCTATGGCTACACCTTC.

The chain joins TRBV19 to TRBJ1-6, with 9 bases lining up with TRBD1. With V trimmed by 5 bases and J by 10 bases, 24 bases remained unmatched. Germline values: CDR1 LNHDA, CDR2 SQIVND (reference sequence). This CDR3 spans 20 amino acids. The CDR3 nucleotides are TGTGCCAGTAGTGGCTTCGGGTCCATCGGGACAGGGATTATCGGGTCACCCCTCCACTTT. Its protein product is CASSGFGSIGTGIIGSPLHF.

This clone appeared a few times. This sequence joins TRBV4-2 and TRBJ1-3; D gene ambiguous. Trimming pared 1 base from V and 0 bases from J, leaving 4 bases between. The CDR3 runs to 14 residues. CDR1 and CDR2 from the germline V gene are LGHNA and YNFKEQ. The CDR3 DNA follows: TGTGCCAGCAGCCAAGTAGCCTCTGGAAACACCATATATTTT. Amino acid sequence: CASSQVASGNTIYF.

The chain uses TRBV28 and TRBJ1-2; TRBD1 agrees at 9 bases. From germline, CDR1 is MDHEN and CDR2 SYDVKM. The trim removed 6 bases at V and 0 bases at J, leaving 5 bases unmatched. This CDR3 is 15 amino acids long. In DNA form, the CDR3 reads TGTGCCAGCAGCTTCAGGACAGGGGCTAACTATGGCTACACCTTC. As protein: CASSFRTGANYGYTF.

This clone came up a few times. This rearrangement joins TRBV7-9 to TRBJ1-5, with 10 bases aligning to TRBD1. The CDR3 has 12 residues. J lost 8 bases, V lost 8 bases, and 3 bases had no gene match. CDR1 and CDR2 from the germline V gene are SEHNR and FQNEAQ (reference sequence). As DNA, the CDR3 is TGTGCCAGCGACAGGGGGCAGGAGCCCCAGCATTTT. Amino acid sequence: CASDRGQEPQHF.

The chain has TRBV20-1 and TRBJ2-3, with D maybe TRBD1 (5 bases). Per the germline V gene, CDR1 is DFQATT and CDR2 is SNEGSKA (reference sequence). The CDR3 is 11 residues long. V was trimmed by 4 bases and J by 10 bases, leaving 12 bases between them. The CDR3 region has the DNA TGCAGTGCTAAACAGGCCCTTGCGCAGTATTTT. This sequence encodes CSAKQALAQYF.

The chain links TRBV19 to TRBJ1-6; D is undetermined. Trimming removed 6 bases at V and 8 bases at J, with 14 bases between. This CDR3 is 14 amino acids long. CDR1 and CDR2 (germline): LNHDA, SQIVND (reference sequence). The CDR3, as DNA: TGTGCCAGTAGCCCACCTCCCCAGGATTCACCCCTCCACTTT. Translated: CASSPPPQDSPLHF.

This rearrangement joins TRBV14 to TRBJ2-5; 7 bases line up with TRBD2. This CDR3 spans 15 amino acids. CDR1 is SGHDN, CDR2 FVKESK, per germline. V trimming: 4 bases; J trimming: 2 bases; junction bases outside the gene matches: 7. The CDR3 DNA sequence: TGTGCCAGCAGCCGGAGGCGGGAGCTACAAGAGACCCAGTACTTC. This gives the protein CASSRRRELQETQYF.

The CDR3 is CASSFPATSRYEQYF. The CDR3 nucleotides are TGTGCCAGCAGCTTCCCTGCGACTAGTCGCTACGAGCAGTACTTC. The chain carries TRBV7-9 and TRBJ2-7; possible D gene TRBD2, 6 bases. V was shortened by 3 bases and J by 3 bases, with 15 bases between the two germline ends. This CDR3 has 15 amino acids. Germline assignment: CDR1 SEHNR and CDR2 FQNEAQ (reference sequence).

The J gene is TRBJ2-5, the V gene TRBV28; 8 bases are a match to TRBD1. V lost 4 bases and J lost 4; bases outside the gene matches: 8. Germline V CDR1 and CDR2: MDHEN, SYDVKM. This CDR3 is 15 amino acids long. CDR3 in amino acids: CASSSGTGVGETQYF. The CDR3 DNA is TGTGCCAGCAGTTCTGGGACAGGCGTAGGAGAGACCCAGTACTTC.

This chain joins TRBV5-1 and TRBJ2-7, with 8 bases lining up with TRBD2. The J segment lost 2 bases and the V segment lost 2 bases, leaving 3 bases of the junction unmatched. CDR3 size: 14 residues. Germline V lookup: CDR1 SGHRS, CDR2 YFSETQ. The CDR3 loop reads CASSLAGEAYEQYF. The CDR3 coding sequence is TGCGCCAGCAGCTTAGCGGGAGAGGCCTACGAGCAGTACTTC.

The J gene is TRBJ2-1, the V gene TRBV24-1, with D tentatively TRBD1 or TRBD2 (5 bases each). The V gene's germline CDR1 is KGHDR and CDR2 SFDVKD. The V end lost 0 bases, the J end lost 9 bases, and 23 bases lay between the germline ends. CDR3 length: 18 residues. The DNA for the CDR3 is TGTGCCACCAGTGATTTGATCGTCCCCGGGGCTCAATACTGTGAGCAGTTCTTC. Amino acids: CATSDLIVPGAQYCEQFF.

Here the CDR3 reads CASSYGTSGGAATQYF. The DNA for the CDR3 is TGTGCCAGCAGTTATGGGACTAGCGGGGGGGCAGCCACGCAGTATTTT. The chain recombines TRBV5-6 with TRBJ2-3; 16 bases agree with TRBD2. The CDR3 sequence is 16 residues long. J gave up 9 bases and V 5 bases, and 9 bases lay outside the gene matches. The germline V gene encodes CDR1 SGHDT and CDR2 YYEEEE.

This clone was counted once. The gene calls are TRBV28 and TRBJ2-1; perhaps D is TRBD1 or TRBD2 (6 bases each). CDR1 MDHEN and CDR2 SYDVKM come from the germline V gene. Trimming took 6 bases from V and 8 from J, leaving 23 bases between them. This CDR3 region has 16 residues. CDR3 in amino acids: CASSRGGLNFIDEQFF. The DNA for the CDR3 is TGTGCCAGCAGCAGAGGGGGACTCAATTTTATAGATGAGCAGTTCTTC. Together with reference TRBV28 and TRBJ2-1, the CDR3 gives the full variable domain: DVKVTQSSRYLVKRTGEKVFLECVQDMDHENMFWYRQDPGLGLRLIYFSYDVKMKEKGDIPEGYSVSREKKERFSLILESASTNQTSMYLCASSRGGLNFIDEQFFGPGTRLTVL.

The genes are TRBV19 and TRBJ2-6; D gene uncertain. The germline V gene has CDR1 LNHDA and CDR2 SQIVND (reference sequence). V was cut by 1 base and J by 0 bases, with 4 bases left in between. This CDR3 has 15 amino acids. In DNA, the CDR3 is TGTGCCAGTAGTATAGTCGTCTCTGGGGCCAACGTCCTGACTTTC. Translation gives CASSIVVSGANVLTF.

The rearrangement uses TRBV1 and TRBJ2-1; the table names TRBD2, a call not compared with the DNA. TRBV1 is shown as a pseudogene. CDR3 length equals 16 residues. CDR3 DNA: TGCACCAGCAGCCCCCCCCTAGCGGGGGTTCGGTATGAGCAGTTCTTC. Translating it yields CTSSPPLAGVRYEQFF.

The chain links TRBV20-1 to TRBJ2-7; 8 bases agree with TRBD2. This CDR3 is built from 16 residues. V lost 3 bases and J lost 4; bases outside the gene matches: 14. The germline CDR1 and CDR2 sequences are DFQATT and SNEGSKA (reference sequence). For the CDR3, the DNA is TGCAGTGCTAGTCGGGTTCCAGCGGGGGCCCTTTACGAGCAGTACTTC. It specifies CSASRVPAGALYEQYF.

The chain is built from TRBV5-1 and TRBJ2-3; TRBD2 agrees at 7 bases. Germline CDR1 SGHRS, CDR2 YFSETQ. J gave up 7 bases and V 4 bases, and 12 bases lay outside the gene matches. This CDR3 is built from 15 residues. In DNA form, the CDR3 reads TGCGCCAGCAGCAGCAGCGGGACCGGCATGCATACGCAGTATTTT. Protein: CASSSSGTGMHTQYF.

The gene calls are TRBV2 and TRBJ2-7; perhaps TRBD1 as D (6 bases). The V gene lost 6 bases and the J gene lost 0 bases, with 12 bases spanning the gap. Germline assignment: CDR1 SNHLY and CDR2 FYNNEI. CDR3 size: 14 residues. CDR3 DNA sequence: TGTGCCAGCAGGGACCAGACAGGCTCCTACGAGCAGTACTTC. It is translated as CASRDQTGSYEQYF. Based on the CDR3 plus reference TRBV2 and TRBJ2-7, the full variable domain is EPEVTQTPSHQVTQMGQEVILRCVPISNHLYFYWYRQILGQKVEFLVSFYNNEISEKSEIFDDQFSVERPDGSNFTLKIRSTKLEDSAMYFCASRDQTGSYEQYFGPGTRLTVT.

The chain has TRBV6-5 and TRBJ1-1; tentatively, D is TRBD1 (6 bases). This CDR3 has 15 amino acids. Germline V gives CDR1 MNHEY, CDR2 SVGAGI. Trimming removed 8 bases at V and 1 base at J, with 17 bases between. The CDR3 loop is CASHRGGRENTEAFF. The CDR3 DNA is TGTGCCAGCCATAGGGGGGGACGAGAGAACACTGAAGCTTTCTTT.

The chain uses TRBV10-3 and TRBJ1-2, with 11 bases matching TRBD1. There are 13 residues in the CDR3. V gave up 6 bases and J gave up 6 bases; unmatched junction bases: 3. CDR1 is ENHRY and CDR2 is SYGVKD in the germline V gene. The CDR3: CAIRGQGGHGYTF. In DNA, the CDR3 is TGTGCCATCAGGGGACAGGGGGGACATGGCTACACCTTC.